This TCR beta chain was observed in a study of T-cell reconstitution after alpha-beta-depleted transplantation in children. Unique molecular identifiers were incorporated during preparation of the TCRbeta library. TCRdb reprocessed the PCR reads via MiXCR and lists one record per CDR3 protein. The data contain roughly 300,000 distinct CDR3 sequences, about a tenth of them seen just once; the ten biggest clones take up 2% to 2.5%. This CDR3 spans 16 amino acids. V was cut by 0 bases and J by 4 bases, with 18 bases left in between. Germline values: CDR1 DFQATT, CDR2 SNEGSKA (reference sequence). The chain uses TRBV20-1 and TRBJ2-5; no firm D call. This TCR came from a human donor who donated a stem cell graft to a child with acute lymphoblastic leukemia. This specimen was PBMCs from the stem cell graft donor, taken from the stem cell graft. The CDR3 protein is CSARDPHQARLETQYF. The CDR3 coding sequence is TGCAGTGCTAGAGATCCTCACCAGGCTAGGTTAGAGACCCAGTACTTC.